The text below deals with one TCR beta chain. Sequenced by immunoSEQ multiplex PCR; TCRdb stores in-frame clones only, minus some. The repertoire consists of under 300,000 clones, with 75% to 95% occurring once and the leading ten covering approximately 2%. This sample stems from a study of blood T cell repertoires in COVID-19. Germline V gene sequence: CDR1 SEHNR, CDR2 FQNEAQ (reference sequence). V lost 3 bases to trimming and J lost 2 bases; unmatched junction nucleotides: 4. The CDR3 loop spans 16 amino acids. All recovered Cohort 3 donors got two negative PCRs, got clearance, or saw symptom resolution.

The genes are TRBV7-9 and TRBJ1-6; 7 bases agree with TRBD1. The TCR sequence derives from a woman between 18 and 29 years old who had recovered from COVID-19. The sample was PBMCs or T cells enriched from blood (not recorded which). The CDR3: CASSLTGTPYNSPLHF. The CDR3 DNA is TGTGCCAGCAGCTTGACAGGGACGCCCTATAATTCACCCCTCCACTTT. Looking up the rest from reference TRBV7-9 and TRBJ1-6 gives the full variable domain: DTGVSQNPRHKITKRGQNVTFRCDPISEHNRLYWYRQTLGQGPEFLTYFQNEAQLEKSRLLSDRFSAERPKGSFSTLEIQRTEQGDSAMYLCASSLTGTPYNSPLHFGNGTRLTVT.